In its sample, the clone carrying this TCR beta chain is medium-sized. Libraries were prepared by immunoSEQ multiplex PCR; TCRdb keeps only in-frame clonotypes and omits some of them. The sample has about 8,200 clones, approximately 30% seen once. Sorted cells were CFSE-low CD3+CD4+ or CD3+CD8+ proliferating responders. The CDR3 has 15 amino acids. Deletions cut 6 bases from V and 7 bases from J, with 16 bases between. Germline values: CDR1 MNHNS, CDR2 SASEGT. The data are from a study of graft-versus-host responses after intestinal transplantation. For the study at large: The study gave all recipients anti-thymocyte globulin induction, then tacrolimus and steroids for three to four years.

Findings and caveats of the study: Levels of circulating GvH clones at their peak were associated with early post-transplant HvG declines. Individuals carrying graft-donor T cell macrochimerism showed high graft-versus-host to host-versus-graft clonal ratios in allografts.

The sequencing here drew on alloreactive CD4+ T cells from a mixed lymphocyte reaction culture, taken before intestinal transplant. The subset is: CFSE-low proliferating T cells sorted from roughly six-day pre-transplant mixed lymphocyte reaction (GvH or HvG direction). The V gene is TRBV6-1, the J gene TRBJ1-6, with D hard to call. The source is a human patient who received an intestinal transplant. The CDR3 spells CASSFGRNLNSPLHF. The CDR3 nucleotides are TGTGCCAGCAGCTTTGGGAGAAACCTAAATTCACCCCTCCACTTT.